The clone carrying this T cell receptor (beta chain) was seen a few times. This record comes from a study of control samples from healthy donors and cancer patients. TCRdb's table, derived via immunoSEQ multiplex PCR, lists solely in-frame clones and lacks some. This sample has 100,000 to 120,000 clones, with approximately 90% found just once. CDR3 size: 16 residues. The V gene lost 1 base and the J gene lost 1 base, with 11 bases spanning the gap. Germline assignment: CDR1 SGHRS and CDR2 YFSETQ. The rearrangement uses TRBV5-1 and TRBJ2-2; D is perhaps TRBD2 (6 bases). The clonotype comes from an older woman with lung cancer. Sequenced sample: PBMCs. The CDR3, as DNA: TGCGCCAGCAGCTTGTCCCGGGGGATGAACACCGGGGAGCTGTTTTTT. Amino acid sequence: CASSLSRGMNTGELFF.